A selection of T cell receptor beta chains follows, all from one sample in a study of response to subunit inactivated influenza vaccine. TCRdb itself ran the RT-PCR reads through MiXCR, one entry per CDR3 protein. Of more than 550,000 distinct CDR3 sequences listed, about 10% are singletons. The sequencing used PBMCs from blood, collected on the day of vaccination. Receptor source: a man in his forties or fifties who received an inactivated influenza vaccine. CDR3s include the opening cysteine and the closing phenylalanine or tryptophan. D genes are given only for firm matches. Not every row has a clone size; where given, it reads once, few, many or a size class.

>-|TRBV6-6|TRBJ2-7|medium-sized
CASSSRPRFQSETKSSYEQYF
TGTGCCAGCAGTTCTCGCCCACGATTTCAGTCTGAGACGAAGAGCTCCTACGAGCAGTACTTC
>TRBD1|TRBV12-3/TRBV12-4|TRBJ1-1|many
CASRGQVEAFF
TGTGCCAGCAGGGGACAGGTTGAAGCTTTCTTT
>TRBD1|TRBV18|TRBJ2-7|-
CASSSGQAQYEQYF
TGTGCCAGCTCATCAGGACAGGCCCAATACGAGCAGTACTTC
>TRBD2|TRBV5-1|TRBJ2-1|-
CASSLGPGGTYNEQFF
TGCGCCAGCAGCTTGGGCCCGGGGGGAACCTACAATGAGCAGTTCTTC
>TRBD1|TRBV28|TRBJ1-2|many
CASSWGQNYGYTF
TGTGCCAGCAGTTGGGGACAGAACTATGGCTACACCTTC
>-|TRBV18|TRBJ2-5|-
CASSTGTTGETQYF
TGTGCCAGCTCAACCGGGACGACGGGGGAGACCCAGTACTTC
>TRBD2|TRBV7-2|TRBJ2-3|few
CASSLLAGGQHTQYF
TGTGCCAGCAGCTTATTGGCGGGGGGGCAACATACGCAGTATTTT
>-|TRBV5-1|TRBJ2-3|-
CASSLGPIGDTQYF
TGCGCCAGCAGCTTGGGGCCCATAGGAGATACGCAGTATTTT
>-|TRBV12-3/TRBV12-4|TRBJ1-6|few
CASSLGGGGAPLHF
TGTGCCAGCAGTTTAGGAGGGGGGGGTGCACCCCTCCACTTT
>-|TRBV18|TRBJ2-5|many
CASSPAGPETQYF
TGTGCCAGCTCACCAGCGGGTCCGGAGACCCAGTACTTC
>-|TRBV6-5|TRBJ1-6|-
CASSYGNGNSPLHF
TGTGCCAGCAGTTACGGCAACGGGAATTCACCCCTCCACTTT
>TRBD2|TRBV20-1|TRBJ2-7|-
CSAKTSGGLYEQYF
TGCAGTGCTAAGACTAGCGGGGGACTTTACGAGCAGTACTTC
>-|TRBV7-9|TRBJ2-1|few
CASSFGQLRNNEQFF
TGTGCCAGCAGCTTTGGACAGTTACGAAACAATGAGCAGTTCTTC
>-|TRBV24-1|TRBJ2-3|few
CATSDFRREDTQYF
TGTGCCACCAGTGATTTTCGACGAGAGGATACGCAGTATTTT
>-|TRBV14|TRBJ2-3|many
CASSQGSSTDTQYF
TGCGCCAGCAGCCAAGGCTCAAGTACAGATACGCAGTATTTT
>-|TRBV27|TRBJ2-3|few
CASSLIAALSTDTQYF
TGTGCCAGCAGTTTAATAGCGGCCCTAAGCACAGATACGCAGTATTTT
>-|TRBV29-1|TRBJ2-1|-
CSAYLQGNNEQFF
TGCAGCGCCTACCTTCAGGGGAACAATGAGCAGTTCTTC
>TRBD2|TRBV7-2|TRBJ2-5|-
CASSTTSGAETQYF
TGTGCCAGCAGCACGACTAGCGGTGCCGAGACCCAGTACTTC
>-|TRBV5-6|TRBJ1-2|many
CASSYGQSYPGYTF
TGTGCCAGCAGCTACGGACAGTCGTATCCTGGCTACACCTTC
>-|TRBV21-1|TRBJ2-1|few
CASRVKVRVLRSRYNEQFF
TGTGCCAGCAGGGTAAAGGTGAGGGTTTTGCGGAGCCGGTACAATGAGCAGTTCTTC
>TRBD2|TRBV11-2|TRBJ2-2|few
CASSLRGGRAPNTGELFF
TGTGCCAGCAGCTTAAGGGGCGGGAGGGCCCCGAACACCGGGGAGCTGTTTTTT
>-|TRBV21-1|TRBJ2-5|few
CASSKGQKEETQYF
TGTGCCAGCAGCAAGGGACAGAAAGAAGAGACCCAGTACTTC
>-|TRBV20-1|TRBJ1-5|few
CSASLGGEGNQPQHF
TGCAGTGCTAGCCTTGGGGGGGAGGGCAATCAGCCCCAGCATTTT
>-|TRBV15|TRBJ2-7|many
CATSRDFTYEQYF
TGTGCCACCAGCAGAGATTTTACCTACGAGCAGTACTTC
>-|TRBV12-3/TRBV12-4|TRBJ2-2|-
CASSLDREVRTGELFF
TGTGCCAGCAGTCTTGACAGGGAGGTTCGTACCGGGGAGCTGTTTTTT
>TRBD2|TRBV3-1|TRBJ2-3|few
CASSPTSGADTQYF
TGTGCCAGCAGCCCGACTAGCGGCGCAGATACGCAGTATTTT
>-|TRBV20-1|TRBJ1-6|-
CSAKTQGTYNSPLHF
TGCAGTGCTAAGACACAGGGCACCTATAATTCACCCCTCCACTTT
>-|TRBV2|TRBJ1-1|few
CASSGGGNTEAFF
TGTGCCAGCAGTGGGGGGGGGAACACTGAAGCTTTCTTT
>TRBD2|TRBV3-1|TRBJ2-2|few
CASRARGGARNTGELFF
TGTGCCAGCAGGGCACGCGGGGGGGCGCGTAACACCGGGGAGCTGTTTTTT
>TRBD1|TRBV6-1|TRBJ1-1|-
CASSEKGQGVTEAFF
TGTGCCAGCAGTGAGAAGGGACAGGGGGTCACTGAAGCTTTCTTT
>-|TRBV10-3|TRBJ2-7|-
CAISEVASHNVYF
TGTGCCATCAGTGAGGTGGCATCCCACAACGTGTACTTC
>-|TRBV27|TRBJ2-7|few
CASSLSRVRWEQYF
TGTGCCAGCAGTTTATCTCGGGTACGCTGGGAGCAGTACTTC
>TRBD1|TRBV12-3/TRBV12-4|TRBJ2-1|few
CATQVAGGYNEQFF
TGTGCCACCCAGGTGGCAGGGGGCTACAATGAGCAGTTCTTC
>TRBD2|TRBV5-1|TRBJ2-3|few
CASSRTSGRGADTQYF
TGCGCCAGCAGCAGGACTAGCGGGAGAGGGGCAGATACGCAGTATTTT
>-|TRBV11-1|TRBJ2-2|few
CASRGTDNTGELFF
TGTGCCAGCAGGGGGACTGATAACACCGGGGAGCTGTTTTTT
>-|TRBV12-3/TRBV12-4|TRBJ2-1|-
CASSYRTRYNEQFF
TGTGCCAGCAGTTACCGGACACGGTACAATGAGCAGTTCTTC
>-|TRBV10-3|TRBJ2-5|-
CAISVAEMETQYF
TGTGCCATCAGTGTGGCCGAGATGGAGACCCAGTACTTC
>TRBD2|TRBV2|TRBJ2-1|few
CASSETGLAGRDEQFF
TGTGCCAGCAGTGAGACCGGACTAGCGGGGAGGGATGAGCAGTTCTTC
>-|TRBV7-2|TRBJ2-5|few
CASSLGGFWPIQETQYF
TGTGCCAGCAGCTTAGGTGGTTTTTGGCCTATCCAAGAGACCCAGTACTTC
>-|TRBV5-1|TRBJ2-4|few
CASSLGGTENIQYF
TGCGCCAGCAGCTTGGGAGGGACCGAAAACATTCAGTACTTC
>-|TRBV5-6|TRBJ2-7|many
CASSAGGEQYF
TGTGCCAGCAGTGCTGGGGGCGAGCAGTACTTC
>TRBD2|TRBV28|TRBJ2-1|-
CALRAGVGNEQFF
TGTGCACTGAGAGCGGGAGTGGGCAATGAGCAGTTCTTC
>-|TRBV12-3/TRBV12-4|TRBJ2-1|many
CASSFAPPYEQFF
TGTGCCAGCAGTTTCGCCCCCCCCTATGAGCAGTTCTTC
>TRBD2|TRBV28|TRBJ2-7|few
CASRTSPNYEQYF
TGTGCCAGTCGGACTAGCCCCAACTACGAGCAGTACTTC
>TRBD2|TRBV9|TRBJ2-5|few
CASSEGGGKTQYF
TGTGCCAGCAGCGAAGGCGGGGGGAAGACCCAGTACTTC
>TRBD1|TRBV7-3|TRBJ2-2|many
CASSGQGAGGELFF
TGTGCCAGCAGCGGACAGGGGGCAGGCGGGGAGCTGTTTTTT
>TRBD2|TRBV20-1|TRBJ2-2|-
CCARDSKRGAANTGELFF
TGCTGTGCTAGAGATTCGAAGCGGGGGGCCGCGAACACCGGGGAGCTGTTTTTT
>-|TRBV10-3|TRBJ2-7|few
CAISGTSSYEQYF
TGTGCCATCAGTGGGACCAGCTCCTACGAGCAGTACTTC
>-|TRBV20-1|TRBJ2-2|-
CCARDLGESYATGELFF
TGCTGTGCTAGAGATCTAGGGGAGTCGTATGCCACCGGGGAGCTGTTTTTT
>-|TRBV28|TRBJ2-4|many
CASTQGLGAKNIQYF
TGTGCCAGCACACAGGGTTTGGGGGCCAAAAACATTCAGTACTTC
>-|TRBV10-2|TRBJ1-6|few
CASSESHSPLHF
TGCGCCAGCAGTGAGTCCCATTCACCCCTCCACTTT
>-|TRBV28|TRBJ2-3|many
CASSSFFMSSTDTQYF
TGTGCCAGCAGTTCCTTTTTTATGTCCAGCACAGATACGCAGTATTTT
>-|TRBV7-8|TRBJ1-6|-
CASSATRDSPLHF
TGTGCCAGCAGCGCTACTAGGGATTCACCCCTCCACTTT